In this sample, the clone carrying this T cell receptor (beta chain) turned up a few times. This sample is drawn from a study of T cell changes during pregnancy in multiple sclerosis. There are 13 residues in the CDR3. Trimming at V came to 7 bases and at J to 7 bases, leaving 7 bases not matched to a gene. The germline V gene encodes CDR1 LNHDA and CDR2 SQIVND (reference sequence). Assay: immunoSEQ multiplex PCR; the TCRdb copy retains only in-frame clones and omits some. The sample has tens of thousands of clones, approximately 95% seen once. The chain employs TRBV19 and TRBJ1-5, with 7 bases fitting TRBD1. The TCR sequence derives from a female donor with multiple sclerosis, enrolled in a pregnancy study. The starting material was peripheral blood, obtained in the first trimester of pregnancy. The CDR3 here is CASTRQGKQPQHF. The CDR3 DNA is TGTGCCAGTACCAGACAGGGAAAGCAGCCCCAGCATTTT.